Listed below are T cell receptor beta chains from one sample, sequenced in a study of chemoradiotherapy in HPV16-positive cancers. Clones were read by immunoSEQ multiplex PCR, and TCRdb kept only the in-frame ones, dropping some. Of about 7,500 clones detected, about two thirds appear once; the ten largest clones hold approximately 5.1%. The sequenced sample was tumor tissue, obtained from a patient who underwent chemoradiotherapy. The receptor source for this set is a human donor with HPV-associated anogenital cancer. The CDR3 runs from the conserved cysteine through the conserved F or W. The D gene is left open where the match is weak. Clone size is given for some rows only: seen once, a few or many times, or a class if the clone is expanded.

>TRBJ1-2|TRBV7-2|NA|TRBD1
TGTGCCAGCAGCTTAGCGTGGGGACAGGGGTCTGGCTACACCTTC
CASSLAWGQGSGYTF
>TRBJ2-7|TRBV6-4|NA|NA
TGTGCCAGCAGTGACGGGTTGCTGGCCGAGCAGTACTTC
CASSDGLLAEQYF
>TRBJ2-1|TRBV7-9|NA|NA
TGTGCCAGCAGCCCGTCCGCTGACCACAATGAGCAGTTCTTC
CASSPSADHNEQFF
>TRBJ1-2|TRBV7-9|NA|NA
TGTGCCAGCAGCTCACCCCGGGGTCAACCTAACTATGGCTACACCTTC
CASSSPRGQPNYGYTF
>TRBJ2-1|TRBV5-4|few|TRBD2
TGTGCCAGCAGCTTGATGGTACTAGCGGGGGCTGTCTACTACAATGAGCAGTTCTTC
CASSLMVLAGAVYYNEQFF
>TRBJ1-2|TRBV25-1|NA|TRBD1
TGTGCCAGCAGTGAGACCCTGAAACAGGGGCGCCAAGGCTACACCTTC
CASSETLKQGRQGYTF
>TRBJ2-5|TRBV2|NA|NA
TGTGCCAGCACTTTTGGGAACAGGTTGCAAGAGACCCAGTACTTC
CASTFGNRLQETQYF
>TRBJ1-3|TRBV11-2|NA|NA
TGTGCCAGCAGCTTAGACAGGGTGGTAAACACCATATATTTT
CASSLDRVVNTIYF
>TRBJ2-7|TRBV7-2|NA|TRBD2
TGTGCCAGCAGCACTACTAGCGGGCCGACCTACGAGCAGTACTTC
CASSTTSGPTYEQYF
>TRBJ1-5|TRBV19|few|NA
TGTGCCAGTAGTAGGCCAGGGGACAATCAGCCCCAGCATTTT
CASSRPGDNQPQHF
>TRBJ2-1|TRBV7-2|NA|TRBD1
TGTGCCAGCAGCTTTAATGTCCGCCGGGACAGGGTTGTCTTC
CASSFNVRRDRVVF
>TRBJ1-1|TRBV6-6|NA|TRBD1
TGTGCCAGCCGAAGAGGACAGGGGGATTGGGTTGAAGCTTTCTTT
CASRRGQGDWVEAFF
>TRBJ1-1|TRBV2|NA|TRBD1
TGTGCCAGCTCCAGGGGGCTTACTGAAGCTTTCTTT
CASSRGLTEAFF
>TRBJ1-5|TRBV30|once|NA
TGTGCCTGGAGTGCGGGACGCATGTATCAGCCCCAGCATTTT
CAWSAGRMYQPQHF
>TRBJ2-2|TRBV21-1|few|NA
TGTGCCAGCAGCAATCGGACTAATCCAACCGGGGAGCTGTTTTTT
CASSNRTNPTGELFF
>TRBJ1-1|TRBV2|NA|NA
TGTGCCAGTATGATACGGGCCACTGAAGCTTTCTTT
CASMIRATEAFF
>TRBJ1-5|TRBV2|few|NA
TGTGCCAGCAGTGAAGAAAGAGGAATTGGTCAGCCCCAGCATTTT
CASSEERGIGQPQHF
>TRBJ2-7|TRBV6-5|once|NA
TGTGCCAGCAAAAAAGGACAGCTAGCTTACGAGCAGTACTTC
CASKKGQLAYEQYF
>TRBJ1-2|TRBV4-1|NA|NA
TGCGCCAGCAGCCGATACGACAAAGACTATGGCTACACCTTC
CASSRYDKDYGYTF
>TRBJ1-4|TRBV29-1|NA|NA
TGCAGCGTTGTTGACAGGCCTCAGGGACAACTGTTTTTT
CSVVDRPQGQLFF
>TRBJ1-2|TRBV6-6|few|NA
TGTGCCAGCAGGGGGCCGGGAAGAAGTGGCTACACCTTC
CASRGPGRSGYTF
>TRBJ2-7|TRBV4-3|NA|NA
TGCGCCAGCACGGGGGAGAACTACCACGAGCAGTACTTC
CASTGENYHEQYF
>TRBJ2-1|TRBV18|NA|NA
TGTGCCAGCTCACCCTCCGGGACTCATCGACGGGATGAGCAGTTCTTC
CASSPSGTHRRDEQFF
>TRBJ1-1|TRBV6-5|few|NA
TGTGCCAGCAGTTACTCTGGGTTTGAAGCTTTCTTT
CASSYSGFEAFF